Sequencing of this T cell receptor (beta chain) was carried out in a study of T cell responses to AZD1222 COVID-19 vaccine. It was second doses at about 4 or about 12 weeks that were pooled. Profiling relied on immunoSEQ multiplex PCR, and the TCRdb table lists in-frame clones only, not all of them. The sample contains 90,000 to 150,000 clones, roughly 84% of which appear only once. The CDR3 is 15 amino acids. Germline lookup yields CDR1 SGHNT and CDR2 YYREEE (reference sequence). V lost 4 bases and J lost 6; bases outside the gene matches: 7. The clonotype was recovered from an adult who received the AZD1222 COVID-19 vaccine. Material: peripheral blood, obtained 28 days after the second AZD1222 dose. J is TRBJ2-1 and V is TRBV5-4, with 10 bases identical to TRBD2. The CDR3 loop reads CASSRAGGPGNEQFF. The CDR3 DNA follows: TGTGCCAGCAGCAGAGCGGGAGGGCCGGGCAATGAGCAGTTCTTC.